This T cell receptor (beta chain) was sequenced during a study of blood T cell repertoires in COVID-19 (dated by TCRdb to 2018 to 2020). For the wider study: Samples covering the acute and convalescent phases of COVID-19 were provided by collaborators in the United States, Italy and Spain. The material from the prospective study consisted of cDNA or gDNA derived from T cells, B-cell-depleted T cells, or PBMCs. Subjects who had been exposed to COVID-19, were actively infected with it, or had recovered from it provided the deeply sampled blood TCRbeta repertoires that made up the dataset. A freely available public database, intended as a resource for researchers studying the immune response to SARS-CoV-2, is where the repertoires were released. The samples were drawn from the first 160 participants of the ongoing ImmuneRACE study and from over a thousand subjects provided by 6 global collaborators. A de-identified subject ID, COVID-19 status, age in years and sex were almost always included in the sample metadata. Where HLA class I and class II types were available, the types were taken from metadata supplied by the sample provider, not from assay-based typing.

One collaborating source in Seattle enrolled patients while the patients were actively infected and followed the patients over time throughout the course of disease. Whole blood was collected in K2EDTA tubes by collaborating institutions according to the institutions' own protocols. Collaborator samples were shipped for TCRbeta analysis as frozen whole blood, isolated PBMCs, or DNA extracted from either sample type. On the study overall, not on this receptor specifically: The quantity of clinical and demographic metadata differed by source and by participant and was supplied without curation.

TCRbeta CDR3 regions were amplified from genomic DNA using the immunoSEQ Assay, a bias-controlled multiplex PCR. In the source study's methods: Within the assay, amplification of reference gene primers was used to estimate how many nucleated cells each sample contained. To quantify the absolute abundance of each unique TCRbeta CDR3 rearrangement, sequence reads were collapsed and filtered. Productive Simpson clonality was computed per sample as the square root of Simpson's diversity index over productive rearrangements. Sourced from immuneACCESS, this table was stored by TCRdb with only in-frame sequences that have V and J called. A share of the clones is absent; for the studies checked, an unresolved V gene accounts for under half, and the remainder has no known explanation. V and J calls plus clone size are reproduced from that table; the DNA served to infer D and trimming. This sample is represented by roughly 250,000 clones; approximately 91% of them were singletons. The top ten clones comprise under 3% of the sample.

As concerns this clone: Its antigen is not yet known. No quality values exist for individual bases; no much larger clone is one base distant.

Sequenced sample: peripheral blood. The source of this sequence is a person under 35 with COVID-19, enrolled during active disease.

The bases read TGTGCCAGCAGTGCCGGGACTAACTACAATGAGCAGTTCTTC. This encodes CASSAGTNYNEQFF. This chain is built from TRBV2 and TRBJ2-1; TRBD2 agrees with 7 junctional bases. The CDR1 and CDR2 encoded by the germline V gene are SNHLY and FYNNEI. V and J are trimmed by 4 bases and 3 bases, and the gene matches miss 3 bases of the junction. Taken from cysteine to phenylalanine, the CDR3 has 14 residues. The DNA shown is the 42-base CDR3, in frame from base 1.